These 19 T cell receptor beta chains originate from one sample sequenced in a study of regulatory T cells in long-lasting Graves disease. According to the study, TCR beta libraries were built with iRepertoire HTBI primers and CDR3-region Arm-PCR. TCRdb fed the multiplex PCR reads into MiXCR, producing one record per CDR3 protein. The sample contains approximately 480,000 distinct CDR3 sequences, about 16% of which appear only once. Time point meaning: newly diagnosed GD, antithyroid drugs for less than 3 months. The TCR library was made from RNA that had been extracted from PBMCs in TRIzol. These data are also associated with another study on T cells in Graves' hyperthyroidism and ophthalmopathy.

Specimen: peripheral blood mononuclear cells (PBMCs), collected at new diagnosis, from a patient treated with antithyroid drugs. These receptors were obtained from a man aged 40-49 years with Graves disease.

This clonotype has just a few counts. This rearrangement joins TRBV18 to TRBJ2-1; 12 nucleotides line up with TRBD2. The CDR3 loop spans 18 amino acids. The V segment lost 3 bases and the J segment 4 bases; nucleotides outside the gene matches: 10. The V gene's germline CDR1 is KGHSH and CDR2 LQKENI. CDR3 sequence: CASSPRLAGEITYNEQFF. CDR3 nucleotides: TGTGCCAGCTCACCGAGACTAGCGGGAGAGATTACTTACAATGAGCAGTTCTTC.

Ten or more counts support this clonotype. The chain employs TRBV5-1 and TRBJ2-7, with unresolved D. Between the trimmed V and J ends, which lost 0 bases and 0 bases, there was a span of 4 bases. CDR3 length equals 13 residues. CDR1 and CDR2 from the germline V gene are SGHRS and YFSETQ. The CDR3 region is CASSLVVSYEQYF. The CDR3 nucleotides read TGCGCCAGCAGCTTGGTGGTCTCCTACGAGCAGTACTTC.

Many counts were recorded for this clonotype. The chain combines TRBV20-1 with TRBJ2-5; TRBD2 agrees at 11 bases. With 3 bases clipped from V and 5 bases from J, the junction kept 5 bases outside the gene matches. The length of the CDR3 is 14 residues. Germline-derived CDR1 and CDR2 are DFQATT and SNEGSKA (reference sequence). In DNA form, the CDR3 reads TGCAGTGCTAGTGTTCTAGCGGGGGGCGAGACCCAGTACTTC. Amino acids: CSASVLAGGETQYF.

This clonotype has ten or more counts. The CDR3 loop is CSVISGRMNTEAFF. The CDR3 DNA follows: TGCAGCGTCATTTCGGGCCGGATGAACACTGAAGCTTTCTTT. The chain links TRBV29-1 to TRBJ1-1; D is uncertain. The V gene's germline CDR1 is SQVTM and CDR2 ANQGSEA. The V end was cut by 6 bases, the J end by 0 bases, with 14 bases between. CDR3 length: 14 residues.

CDR3 in amino acids: CASSPLTGGANQPQHF. The CDR3 nucleotides read TGCGCCAGCAGCCCCCTGACAGGGGGCGCGAATCAGCCCCAGCATTTT. The rearrangement uses TRBV4-1 and TRBJ1-5, with 10 bases identical to TRBD1. Germline V gene sequence: CDR1 MGHRA, CDR2 YSYEKL. After removal of 4 bases from V and 4 bases from J, the junction contained 7 bases not matched to a gene. This CDR3 spans 16 amino acids.

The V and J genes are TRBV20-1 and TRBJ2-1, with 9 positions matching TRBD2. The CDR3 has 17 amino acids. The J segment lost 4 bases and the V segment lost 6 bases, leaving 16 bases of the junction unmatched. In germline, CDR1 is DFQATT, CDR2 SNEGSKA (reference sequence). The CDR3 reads CSARPLRAGGGYNEQFF. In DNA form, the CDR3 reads TGCAGTGCCAGGCCTCTCCGGGCGGGAGGGGGGTACAATGAGCAGTTCTTC.

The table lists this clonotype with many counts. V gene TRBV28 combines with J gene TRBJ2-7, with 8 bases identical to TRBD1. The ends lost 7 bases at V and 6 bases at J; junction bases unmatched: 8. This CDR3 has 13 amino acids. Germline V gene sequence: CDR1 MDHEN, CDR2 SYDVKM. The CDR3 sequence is CASTRTGRSEQYF. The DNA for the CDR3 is TGTGCCAGCACCCGGACAGGGCGGAGCGAGCAGTACTTC.

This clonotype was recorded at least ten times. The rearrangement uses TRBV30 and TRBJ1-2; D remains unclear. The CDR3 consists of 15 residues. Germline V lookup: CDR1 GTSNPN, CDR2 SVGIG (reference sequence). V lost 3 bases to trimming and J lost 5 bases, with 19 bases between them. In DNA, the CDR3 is TGTGCCTGGAGGGATTCCGCATCGGGTGTGTATGGCTACACCTTC. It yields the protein CAWRDSASGVYGYTF.

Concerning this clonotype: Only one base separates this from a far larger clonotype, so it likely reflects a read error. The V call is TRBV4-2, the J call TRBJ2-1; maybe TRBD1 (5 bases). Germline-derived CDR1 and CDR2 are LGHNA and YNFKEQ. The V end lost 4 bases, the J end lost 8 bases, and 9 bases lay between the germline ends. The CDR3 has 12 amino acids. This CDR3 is CASSPQGDEQFF. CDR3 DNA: TGTGCCAGCAGCCCGCAGGGCGATGAGCAGTTCTTC.

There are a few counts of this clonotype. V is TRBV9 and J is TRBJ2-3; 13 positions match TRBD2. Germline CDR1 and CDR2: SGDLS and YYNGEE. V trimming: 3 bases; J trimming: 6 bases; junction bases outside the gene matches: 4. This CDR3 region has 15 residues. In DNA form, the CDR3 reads TGTGCCAGCAGCGGGACTAGCGGGAGAGGGGATACGCAGTATTTT. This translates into CASSGTSGRGDTQYF. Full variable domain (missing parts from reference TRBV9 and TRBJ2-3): DSGVTQTPKHLITATGQRVTLRCSPRSGDLSVYWYQQSLDQGLQFLIQYYNGEERAKGNILERFSAQQFPDLHSELNLSSLELGDSALYFCASSGTSGRGDTQYFGPGTRLTVL.

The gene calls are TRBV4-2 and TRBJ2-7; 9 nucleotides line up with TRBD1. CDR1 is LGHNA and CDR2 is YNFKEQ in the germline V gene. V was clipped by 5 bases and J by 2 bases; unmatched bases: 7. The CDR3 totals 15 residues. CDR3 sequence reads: CASSRSGTGTYEQYF. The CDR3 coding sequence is TGTGCCAGCAGCAGATCCGGGACAGGGACCTACGAGCAGTACTTC.

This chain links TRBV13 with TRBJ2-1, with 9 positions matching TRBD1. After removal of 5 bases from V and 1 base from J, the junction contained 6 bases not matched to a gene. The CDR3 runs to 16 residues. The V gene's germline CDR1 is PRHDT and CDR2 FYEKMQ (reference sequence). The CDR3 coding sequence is TGTGCCAGCAGCCGCCTACAGGGGGCTTCCTACAATGAGCAGTTCTTC. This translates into CASSRLQGASYNEQFF.

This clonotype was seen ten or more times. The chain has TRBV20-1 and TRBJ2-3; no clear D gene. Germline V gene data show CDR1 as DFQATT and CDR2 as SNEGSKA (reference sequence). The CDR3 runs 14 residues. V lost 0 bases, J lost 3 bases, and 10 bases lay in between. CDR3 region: CSARDPTVTDTQYF. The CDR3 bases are TGCAGTGCTAGAGACCCTACAGTGACAGATACGCAGTATTTT.

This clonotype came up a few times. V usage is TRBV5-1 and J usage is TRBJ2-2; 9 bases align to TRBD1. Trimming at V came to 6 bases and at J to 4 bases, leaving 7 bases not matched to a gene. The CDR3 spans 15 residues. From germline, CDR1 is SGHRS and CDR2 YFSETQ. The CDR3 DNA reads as TGCGCCAGCACCCGGACAGGGGCTATCACCGGGGAGCTGTTTTTT. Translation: CASTRTGAITGELFF.

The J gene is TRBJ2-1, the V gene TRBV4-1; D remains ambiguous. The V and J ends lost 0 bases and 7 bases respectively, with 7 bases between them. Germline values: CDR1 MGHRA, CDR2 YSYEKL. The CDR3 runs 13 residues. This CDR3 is CASSQDRVNEQFF. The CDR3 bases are TGCGCCAGCAGCCAAGACAGAGTTAATGAGCAGTTCTTC.

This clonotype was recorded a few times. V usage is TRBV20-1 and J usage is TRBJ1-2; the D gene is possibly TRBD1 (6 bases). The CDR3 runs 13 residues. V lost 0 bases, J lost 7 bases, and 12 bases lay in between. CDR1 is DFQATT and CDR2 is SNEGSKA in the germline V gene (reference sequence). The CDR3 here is CSARDVAGAGYTF. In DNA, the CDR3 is TGCAGTGCTAGAGATGTTGCAGGGGCTGGCTACACCTTC.

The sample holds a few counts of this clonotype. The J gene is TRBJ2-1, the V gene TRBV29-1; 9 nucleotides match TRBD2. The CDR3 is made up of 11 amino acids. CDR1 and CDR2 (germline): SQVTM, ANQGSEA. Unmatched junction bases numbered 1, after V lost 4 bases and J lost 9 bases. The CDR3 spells CSVGTSAEQFF. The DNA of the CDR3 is TGCAGCGTTGGGACTAGCGCTGAGCAGTTCTTC.

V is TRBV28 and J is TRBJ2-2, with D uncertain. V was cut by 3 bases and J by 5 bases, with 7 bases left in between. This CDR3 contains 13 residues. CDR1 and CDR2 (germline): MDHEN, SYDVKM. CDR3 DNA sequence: TGTGCCAGCAGTTTTTTTCTTACCGGGGAGCTGTTTTTT. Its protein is CASSFFLTGELFF.

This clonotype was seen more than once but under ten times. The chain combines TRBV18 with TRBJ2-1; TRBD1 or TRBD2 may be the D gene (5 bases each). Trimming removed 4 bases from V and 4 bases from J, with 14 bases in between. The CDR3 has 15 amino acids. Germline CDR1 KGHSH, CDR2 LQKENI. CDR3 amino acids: CASSRPGTVYNEQFF. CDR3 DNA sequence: TGTGCCAGCTCACGGCCGGGGACGGTTTACAATGAGCAGTTCTTC.